The 10 T cell receptor beta chains below were found in one sample sequenced in a study of immune evolution from preneoplasia to lung adenocarcinoma. Only in-frame clones appear in the TCRdb table, and some are missing; sequencing was by immunoSEQ multiplex PCR. The sample records around 2,400 clones, roughly 80% being singletons. Sample: FFPE lung adenocarcinoma in situ tissue. The receptors come from a person aged 65-85 years with lung adenocarcinoma.

The chain employs TRBV15 and TRBJ1-2; 9 bases are a match to TRBD1. Germline CDR1 reads LNHNV; CDR2 reads YYDKDF (reference sequence). The V segment lost 3 bases and the J segment 0 bases; nucleotides outside the gene matches: 8. This CDR3 is built from 17 residues. The CDR3, as DNA: TGTGCCACCAGCAGGAGGGACAGGGCCGTCTCTAACTATGGCTACACCTTC. This gives the protein CATSRRDRAVSNYGYTF.

J is TRBJ2-6 and V is TRBV9, with D hard to call. This CDR3 contains 16 residues. V was pared by 3 bases and J by 0 bases, with 10 bases between. From germline, CDR1 is SGDLS and CDR2 YYNGEE. The CDR3 region is CASSETPFSGANVLTF. The CDR3, as DNA: TGTGCCAGCAGCGAAACCCCATTCTCTGGGGCCAACGTCCTGACTTTC. The full variable domain, its missing parts supplied by reference TRBV9 and TRBJ2-6, is DSGVTQTPKHLITATGQRVTLRCSPRSGDLSVYWYQQSLDQGLQFLIQYYNGEERAKGNILERFSAQQFPDLHSELNLSSLELGDSALYFCASSETPFSGANVLTFGAGSRLTVL.

This sequence joins TRBV28 and TRBJ2-3; 7 bases are a match to TRBD2. V gave up 5 bases and J gave up 3 bases; unmatched junction bases: 8. The CDR3 sequence is 15 residues long. Per the germline V gene, CDR1 is MDHEN and CDR2 is SYDVKM. The CDR3 coding sequence is TGTGCCAGCAGTCCCCCTAGCGGCTTGACAGATACGCAGTATTTT. Protein sequence: CASSPPSGLTDTQYF.

The chain joins TRBV10-2 to TRBJ2-7; D is unclear. V gave up 2 bases and J gave up 6 bases, with 14 bases separating them. CDR3 length: 14 residues. From germline, CDR1 is WSHSY and CDR2 SAAADI. The CDR3 sequence is CASSEKDGGFEQYF. CDR3 coding DNA: TGCGCCAGCAGTGAGAAGGACGGTGGTTTCGAGCAGTACTTC.

The chain couples TRBV4-1 to TRBJ2-1; TRBD2 is a possible D gene (6 bases). V was clipped by 0 bases and J by 9 bases, with 6 bases between them. CDR3 length equals 12 residues. Germline V gene lookup returns CDR1 MGHRA and CDR2 YSYEKL. CDR3 sequence reads: CASSQDGSEQFF. Written as DNA, the CDR3 is TGCGCCAGCAGCCAAGACGGGAGTGAGCAGTTCTTC.

The chain links TRBV19 to TRBJ2-1, with 9 bases that match TRBD2. Germline V CDR1 and CDR2: LNHDA, SQIVND (reference sequence). CDR3 length: 15 amino acids. V lost 9 bases, J lost 0 bases, and 6 bases stayed unmatched. The CDR3 loop is CASTTSGLSYNEQFF. The CDR3 nucleotides read TGTGCCAGCACGACTAGCGGCCTCTCCTACAATGAGCAGTTCTTC.

The CDR3 loop is CASSLEGLAGSQYF. CDR3 coding DNA: TGTGCCAGCAGCTTAGAGGGACTAGCGGGGTCTCAGTATTTT. V is TRBV11-2 and J is TRBJ2-3; 13 nucleotides agree with TRBD2. The germline gives CDR1 SGHAT, CDR2 FQNNGV. V lost 0 bases and J lost 12; bases outside the gene matches: 3. The CDR3 is 14 residues long.

In this sample, this clone turned up a few times. The chain links TRBV29-1 to TRBJ1-3; D call uncertain. The CDR3 runs 10 residues. V was shortened by 5 bases and J by 8 bases, with 7 bases between the two germline ends. Germline lookup yields CDR1 SQVTM and CDR2 ANQGSEA. The CDR3 DNA sequence: TGCAGCGTTAATCAGGACACCATATATTTT. This sequence encodes CSVNQDTIYF. The whole variable domain, filled in from reference TRBV29-1 and TRBJ1-3, reads SAVISQKPSRDICQRGTSLTIQCQVDSQVTMMFWYRQQPGQSLTLIATANQGSEATYESGFVIDKFPISRPNLTFSTLTVSNMSPEDSSIYLCSVNQDTIYFGEGSWLTVV.

The chain is built from TRBV7-2 and TRBJ2-3; possible D gene TRBD1, 5 bases. Germline lookup yields CDR1 SGHTA and CDR2 FQGNSA. The CDR3 runs 14 residues. The V and J ends lost 3 bases and 2 bases respectively, with 9 bases between them. The CDR3 bases are TGTGCCAGCAGCTTCGACAGCCCCACAGATACGCAGTATTTT. It translates to CASSFDSPTDTQYF.

The chain combines TRBV30 with TRBJ2-3, with D perhaps TRBD2 (5 bases). The CDR3 is made up of 15 amino acids. V was trimmed by 0 bases and J by 4 bases, leaving 14 bases between them. Germline V gene data show CDR1 as GTSNPN and CDR2 as SVGIG (reference sequence). The CDR3 loop reads CAWSVLALWADTQYF. Here the CDR3 DNA reads TGTGCCTGGAGTGTCTTAGCGCTATGGGCAGATACGCAGTATTTT. The whole variable domain, filled in from reference TRBV30 and TRBJ2-3, reads SQTIHQWPATLVQPVGSPLSLECTVEGTSNPNLYWYRQAAGRGLQLLFYSVGIGQISSEVPQNLSASRPQDRQFILSSKKLLLSDSGFYLCAWSVLALWADTQYFGPGTRLTVL.